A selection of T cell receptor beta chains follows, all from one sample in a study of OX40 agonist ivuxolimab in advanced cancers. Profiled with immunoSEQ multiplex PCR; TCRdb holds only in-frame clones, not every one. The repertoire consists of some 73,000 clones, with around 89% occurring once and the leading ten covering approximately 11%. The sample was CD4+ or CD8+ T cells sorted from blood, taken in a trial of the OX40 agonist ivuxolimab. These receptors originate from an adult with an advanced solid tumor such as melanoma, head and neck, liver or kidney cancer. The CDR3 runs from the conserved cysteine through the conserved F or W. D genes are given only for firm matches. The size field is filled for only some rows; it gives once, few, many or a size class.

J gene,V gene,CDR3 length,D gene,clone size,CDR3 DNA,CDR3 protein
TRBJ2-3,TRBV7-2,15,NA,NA,TGTGCCAGCAGCTTAGTTCTAGCTACCACAGATACGCAGTATTTT,CASSLVLATTDTQYF
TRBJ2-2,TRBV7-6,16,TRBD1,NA,TGTGCCAGCAGCAGACGGACAGGTTCGGACACCGGGGAGCTGTTTTTT,CASSRRTGSDTGELFF
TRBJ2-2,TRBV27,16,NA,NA,TGTGCCAGCAGTTTATACGGCCGGGGATCGGCCGGGGAGCTGTTTTTT,CASSLYGRGSAGELFF
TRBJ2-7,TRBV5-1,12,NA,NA,TGCGCCAGCAGCTTGACAGGGCGCGAGCAGTACTTC,CASSLTGREQYF
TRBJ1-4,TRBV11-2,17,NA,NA,TGTGCCAGCAGCTTAGCCGCGTTTTCAGCAACTAATGAAAAACTGTTTTTT,CASSLAAFSATNEKLFF
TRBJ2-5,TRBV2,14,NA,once,TGTGCCAGCAGGGCCCCCGGGGGGCGGGAGACCCAGTACTTC,CASRAPGGRETQYF
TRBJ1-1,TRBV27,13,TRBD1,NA,TGTGCCAGCTGGACAGGAATGAACACTGAAGCTTTCTTT,CASWTGMNTEAFF
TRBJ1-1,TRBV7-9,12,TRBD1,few,TGTGCCACCACGACAGGGCGGAGTGAAGCTTTCTTT,CATTTGRSEAFF
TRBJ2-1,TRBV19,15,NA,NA,TGTGCCAGTAGTATATGGGGGAGCTCCTACAATGAGCAGTTCTTC,CASSIWGSSYNEQFF
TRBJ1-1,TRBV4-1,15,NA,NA,TGCGCCAGCAGCCAAGAAGCCGGGGCGAACACTGAAGCTTTCTTT,CASSQEAGANTEAFF
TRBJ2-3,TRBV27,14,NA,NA,TGTGCCAGCAGTTTTCGGGGGGCCACAGATACGCAGTATTTT,CASSFRGATDTQYF
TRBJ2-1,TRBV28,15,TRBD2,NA,TGTGCCAGCAGTTACCCTAGCGGTATTGACAATGAGCAGTTCTTC,CASSYPSGIDNEQFF
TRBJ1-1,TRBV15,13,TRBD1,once,TGTGCCACCAGCTGGACAGGGAACACTGAAGCTTTCTTT,CATSWTGNTEAFF
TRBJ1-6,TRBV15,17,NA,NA,TGTGCCACCAGCAGAGTCCCTTCCACACGTTTCGGGTCACCCCTCCACTTT,CATSRVPSTRFGSPLHF
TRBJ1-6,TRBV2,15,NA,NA,TGTGCCATCTCGACACCGAGCTCCTATAATTCACCCCTCCACTTT,CAISTPSSYNSPLHF
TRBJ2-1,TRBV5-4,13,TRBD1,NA,TGTGCCAGCAGCGGGGGACAGTACAATGAGCAGTTCTTC,CASSGGQYNEQFF
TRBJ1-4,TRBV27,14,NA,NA,TGTGCCAGCAGTCACAGGGCAACTAATGAAAAACTGTTTTTT,CASSHRATNEKLFF
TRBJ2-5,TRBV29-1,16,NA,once,TGCAGCGTTGAAGATAGCGGTCAGAGGGGCAGGGAGACCCAGTACTTC,CSVEDSGQRGRETQYF
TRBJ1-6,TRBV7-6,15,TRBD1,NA,TGTGCCAGCAGCTTACGGGGACAGGGATTGTCACCCCTCCACTTT,CASSLRGQGLSPLHF
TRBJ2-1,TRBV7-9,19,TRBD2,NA,TGTGCCAGCAGCTTCGTACGGAGTTCACTAGCGGGAGCCTCCAATGAGCAGTTCTTC,CASSFVRSSLAGASNEQFF
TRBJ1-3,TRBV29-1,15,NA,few,TGCAGCGTTGAAGTTCAGGGAGGGTCTGGAAACACCATATATTTT,CSVEVQGGSGNTIYF
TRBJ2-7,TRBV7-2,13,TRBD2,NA,TGTGCCAGCACGAACCCCGGGGGGTACGAGCAGTACTTC,CASTNPGGYEQYF